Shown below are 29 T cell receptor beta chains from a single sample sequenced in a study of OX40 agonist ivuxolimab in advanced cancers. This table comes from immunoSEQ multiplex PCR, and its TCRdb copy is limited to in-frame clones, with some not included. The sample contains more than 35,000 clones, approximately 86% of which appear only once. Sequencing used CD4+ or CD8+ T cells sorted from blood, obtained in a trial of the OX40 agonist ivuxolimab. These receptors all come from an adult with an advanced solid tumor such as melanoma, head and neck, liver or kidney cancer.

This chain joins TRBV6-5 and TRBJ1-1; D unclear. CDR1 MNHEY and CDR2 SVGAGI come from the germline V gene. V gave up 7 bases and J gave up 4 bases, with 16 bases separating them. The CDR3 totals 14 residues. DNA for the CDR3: TGTGCCAGCACCTCGAGCGGGGTCGGCACTGAAGCTTTCTTT. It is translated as CASTSSGVGTEAFF.

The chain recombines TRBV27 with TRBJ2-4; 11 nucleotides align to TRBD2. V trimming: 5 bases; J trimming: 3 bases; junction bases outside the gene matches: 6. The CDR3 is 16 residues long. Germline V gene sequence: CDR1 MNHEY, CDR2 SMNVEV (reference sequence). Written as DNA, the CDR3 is TGTGCCAGCAGTCCAACTAGCGGGAGTGTCAAAAACATTCAGTACTTC. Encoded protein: CASSPTSGSVKNIQYF.

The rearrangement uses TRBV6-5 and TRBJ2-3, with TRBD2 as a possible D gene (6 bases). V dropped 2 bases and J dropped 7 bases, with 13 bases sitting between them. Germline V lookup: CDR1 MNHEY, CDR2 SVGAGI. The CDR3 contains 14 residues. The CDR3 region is CASSYLSSENTQYF. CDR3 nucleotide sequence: TGTGCCAGCAGTTACCTGTCTAGCGAAAATACGCAGTATTTT.

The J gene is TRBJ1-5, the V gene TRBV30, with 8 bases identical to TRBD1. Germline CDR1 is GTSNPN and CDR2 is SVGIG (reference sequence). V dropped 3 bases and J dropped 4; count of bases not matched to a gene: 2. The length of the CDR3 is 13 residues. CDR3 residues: CAWRGQGNQPQHF. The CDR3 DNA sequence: TGTGCCTGGAGAGGACAGGGAAATCAGCCCCAGCATTTT.

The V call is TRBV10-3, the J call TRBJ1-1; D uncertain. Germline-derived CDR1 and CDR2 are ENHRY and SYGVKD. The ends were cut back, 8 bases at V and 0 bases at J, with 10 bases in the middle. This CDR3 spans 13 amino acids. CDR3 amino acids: CAIGEGVNTEAFF. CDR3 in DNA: TGTGCCATCGGAGAGGGCGTGAACACTGAAGCTTTCTTT.

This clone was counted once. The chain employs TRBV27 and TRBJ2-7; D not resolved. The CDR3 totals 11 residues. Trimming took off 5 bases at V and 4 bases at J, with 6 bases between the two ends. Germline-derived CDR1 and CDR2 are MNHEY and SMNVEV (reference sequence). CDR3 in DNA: TGTGCCAGCAGTAACGCTTACGAGCAGTACTTC. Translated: CASSNAYEQYF.

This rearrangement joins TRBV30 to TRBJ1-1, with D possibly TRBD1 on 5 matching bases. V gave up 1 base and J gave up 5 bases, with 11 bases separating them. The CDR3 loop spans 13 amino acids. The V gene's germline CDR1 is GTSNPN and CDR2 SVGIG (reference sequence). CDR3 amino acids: CAWSGLGETEAFF. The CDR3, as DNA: TGTGCCTGGAGTGGTTTAGGGGAAACTGAAGCTTTCTTT.

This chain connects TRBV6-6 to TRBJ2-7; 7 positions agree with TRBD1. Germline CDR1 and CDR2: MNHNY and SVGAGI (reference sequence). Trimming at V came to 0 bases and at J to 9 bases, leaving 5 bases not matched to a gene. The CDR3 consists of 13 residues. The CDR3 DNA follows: TGTGCCAGCAGTTACTCCGGACAGGAATGGCAGTACTTC. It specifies CASSYSGQEWQYF.

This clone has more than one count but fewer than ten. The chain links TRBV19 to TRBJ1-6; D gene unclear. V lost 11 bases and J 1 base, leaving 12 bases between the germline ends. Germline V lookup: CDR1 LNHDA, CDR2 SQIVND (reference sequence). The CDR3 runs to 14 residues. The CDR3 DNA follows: TGTGCCTCCCGAGGCGGTTCCTATAATTCACCCCTCCACTTT. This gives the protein CASRGGSYNSPLHF.

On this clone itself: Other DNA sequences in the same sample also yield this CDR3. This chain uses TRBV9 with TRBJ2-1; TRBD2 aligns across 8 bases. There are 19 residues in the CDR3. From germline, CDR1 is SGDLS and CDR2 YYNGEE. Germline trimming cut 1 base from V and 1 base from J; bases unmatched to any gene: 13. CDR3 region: CASSVPLGSGRGSYNEQFF. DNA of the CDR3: TGTGCCAGCAGCGTACCCCTGGGAAGCGGGAGAGGGTCCTACAATGAGCAGTTCTTC. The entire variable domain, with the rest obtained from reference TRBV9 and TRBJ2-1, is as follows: DSGVTQTPKHLITATGQRVTLRCSPRSGDLSVYWYQQSLDQGLQFLIQYYNGEERAKGNILERFSAQQFPDLHSELNLSSLELGDSALYFCASSVPLGSGRGSYNEQFFGPGTRLTVL.

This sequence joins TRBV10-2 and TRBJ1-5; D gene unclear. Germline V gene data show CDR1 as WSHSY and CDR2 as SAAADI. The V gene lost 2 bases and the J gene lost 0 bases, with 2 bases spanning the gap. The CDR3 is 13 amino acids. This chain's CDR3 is CASSENSNQPQHF. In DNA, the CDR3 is TGCGCCAGCAGTGAGAATAGCAATCAGCCCCAGCATTTT.

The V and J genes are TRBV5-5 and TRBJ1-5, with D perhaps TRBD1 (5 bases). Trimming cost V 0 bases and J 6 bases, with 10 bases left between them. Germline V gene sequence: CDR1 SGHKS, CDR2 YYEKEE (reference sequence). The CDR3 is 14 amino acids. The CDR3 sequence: CASSLAAGSQPQHF. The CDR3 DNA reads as TGTGCCAGCAGCTTGGCCGCAGGGAGTCAGCCCCAGCATTTT.

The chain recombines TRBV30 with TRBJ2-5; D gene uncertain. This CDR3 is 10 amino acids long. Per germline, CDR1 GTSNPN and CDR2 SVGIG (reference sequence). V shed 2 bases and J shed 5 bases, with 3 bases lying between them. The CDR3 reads CAWSRETQYF. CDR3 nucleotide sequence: TGTGCCTGGAGTAGGGAGACCCAGTACTTC.

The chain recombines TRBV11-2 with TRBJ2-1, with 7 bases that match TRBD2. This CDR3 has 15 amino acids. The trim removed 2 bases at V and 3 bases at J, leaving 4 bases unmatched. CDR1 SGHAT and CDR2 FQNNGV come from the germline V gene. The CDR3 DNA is TGTGCCAGCAGCTTATATGCGGGAGTCTACAATGAGCAGTTCTTC. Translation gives CASSLYAGVYNEQFF.

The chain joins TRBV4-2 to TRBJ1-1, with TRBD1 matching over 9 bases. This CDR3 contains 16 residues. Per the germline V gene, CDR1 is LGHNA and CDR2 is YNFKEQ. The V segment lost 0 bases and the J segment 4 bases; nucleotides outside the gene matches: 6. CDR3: CASSQEQGARVTEAFF. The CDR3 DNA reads TGTGCCAGCAGCCAAGAACAGGGGGCGAGGGTCACTGAAGCTTTCTTT.

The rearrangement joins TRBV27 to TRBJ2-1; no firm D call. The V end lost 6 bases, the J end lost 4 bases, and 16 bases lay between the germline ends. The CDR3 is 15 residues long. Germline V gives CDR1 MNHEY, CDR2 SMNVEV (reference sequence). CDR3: CASSLLQKSYNEQFF. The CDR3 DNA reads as TGTGCCAGCAGCCTACTACAGAAGTCTTACAATGAGCAGTTCTTC.

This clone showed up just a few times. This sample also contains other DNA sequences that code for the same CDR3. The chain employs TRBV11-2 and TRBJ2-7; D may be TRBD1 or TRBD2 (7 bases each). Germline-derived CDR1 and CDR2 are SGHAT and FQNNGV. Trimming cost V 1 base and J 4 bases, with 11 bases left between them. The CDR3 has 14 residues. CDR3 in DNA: TGTGCCAGCAGCTTAGGACAGGGAGGGTACGAGCAGTACTTC. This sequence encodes CASSLGQGGYEQYF.

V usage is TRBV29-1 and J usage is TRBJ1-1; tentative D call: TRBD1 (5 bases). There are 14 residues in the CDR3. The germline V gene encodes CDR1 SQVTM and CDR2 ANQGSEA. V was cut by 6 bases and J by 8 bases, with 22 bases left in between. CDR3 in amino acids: CSVLGRAGWMEAFF. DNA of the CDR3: TGCAGCGTGCTCGGGAGGGCAGGGTGGATGGAAGCTTTCTTT.

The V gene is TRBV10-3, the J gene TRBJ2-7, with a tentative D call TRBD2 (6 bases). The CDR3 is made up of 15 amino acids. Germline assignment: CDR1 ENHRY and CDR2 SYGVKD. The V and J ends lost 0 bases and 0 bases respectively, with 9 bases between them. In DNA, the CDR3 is TGTGCCATCAGTGAGTCGGGACTTACCTCCTACGAGCAGTACTTC. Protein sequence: CAISESGLTSYEQYF.

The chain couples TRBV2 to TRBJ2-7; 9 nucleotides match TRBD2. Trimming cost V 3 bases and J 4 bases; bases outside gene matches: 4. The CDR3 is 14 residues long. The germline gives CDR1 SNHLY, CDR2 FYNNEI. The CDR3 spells CASSEWLAGYEQYF. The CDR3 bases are TGTGCCAGCAGTGAGTGGCTAGCGGGATACGAGCAGTACTTC.

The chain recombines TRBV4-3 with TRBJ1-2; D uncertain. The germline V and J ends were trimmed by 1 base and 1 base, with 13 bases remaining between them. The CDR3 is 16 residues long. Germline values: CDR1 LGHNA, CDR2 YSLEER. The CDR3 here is CASSQALSQVNYGYTF. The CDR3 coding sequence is TGCGCCAGCAGCCAAGCTTTGTCACAAGTTAACTATGGCTACACCTTC.

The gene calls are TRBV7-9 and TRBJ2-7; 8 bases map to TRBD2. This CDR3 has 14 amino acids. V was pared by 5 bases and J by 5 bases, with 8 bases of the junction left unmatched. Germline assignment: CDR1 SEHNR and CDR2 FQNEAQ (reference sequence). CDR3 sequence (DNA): TGTGCCAGCAGCGTGGAGCGGGAGATAAACGAGCAGTACTTC. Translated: CASSVEREINEQYF.

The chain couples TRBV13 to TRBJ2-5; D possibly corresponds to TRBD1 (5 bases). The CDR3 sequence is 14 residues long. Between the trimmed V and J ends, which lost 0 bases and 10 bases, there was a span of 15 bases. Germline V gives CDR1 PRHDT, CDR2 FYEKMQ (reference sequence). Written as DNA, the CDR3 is TGTGCCAGCAGCTTAGGGGGGCAGGGTAGGGTCCAGTACTTC. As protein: CASSLGGQGRVQYF.

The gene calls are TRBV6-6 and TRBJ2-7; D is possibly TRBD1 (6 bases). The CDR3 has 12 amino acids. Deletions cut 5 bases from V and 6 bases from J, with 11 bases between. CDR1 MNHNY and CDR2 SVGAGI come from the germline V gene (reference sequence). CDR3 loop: CASSIGQSEQYF. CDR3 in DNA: TGTGCCAGCAGTATCGGACAGTCCGAGCAGTACTTC.

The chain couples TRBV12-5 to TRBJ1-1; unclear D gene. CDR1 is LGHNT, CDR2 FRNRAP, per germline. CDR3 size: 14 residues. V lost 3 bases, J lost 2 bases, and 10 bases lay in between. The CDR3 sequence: CASGLDTVNTEAFF. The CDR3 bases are TGTGCTAGTGGTTTAGATACAGTAAACACTGAAGCTTTCTTT.

The CDR3 is CASSELRGAGELFF. As DNA, the CDR3 is TGTGCCAGCAGCGAGTTGCGCGGCGCTGGGGAGCTGTTTTTT. The chain combines TRBV7-6 with TRBJ2-2; D is undetermined. V lost 5 bases and J lost 8, with 15 bases in between. CDR1 and CDR2 from the germline V gene are SGHVS and FNYEAQ. The CDR3 has 14 residues.

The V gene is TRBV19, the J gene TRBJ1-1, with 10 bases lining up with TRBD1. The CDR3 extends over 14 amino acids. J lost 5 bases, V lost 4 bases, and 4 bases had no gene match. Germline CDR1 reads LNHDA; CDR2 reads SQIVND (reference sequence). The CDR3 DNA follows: TGTGCCAGTAGTAGGGACAGGGGAAAAACTGAAGCTTTCTTT. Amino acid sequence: CASSRDRGKTEAFF. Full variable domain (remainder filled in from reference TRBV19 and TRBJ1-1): DGGITQSPKYLFRKEGQNVTLSCEQNLNHDAMYWYRQDPGQGLRLIYYSQIVNDFQKGDIAEGYSVSREKKESFPLTVTSAQKNPTAFYLCASSRDRGKTEAFFGQGTRLTVV.

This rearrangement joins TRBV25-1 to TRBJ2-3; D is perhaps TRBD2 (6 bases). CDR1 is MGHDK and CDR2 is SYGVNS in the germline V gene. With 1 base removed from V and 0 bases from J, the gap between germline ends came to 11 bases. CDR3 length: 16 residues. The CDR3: CASSELRGASTDTQYF. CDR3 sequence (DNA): TGTGCCAGCAGTGAATTACGCGGGGCTAGCACAGATACGCAGTATTTT.

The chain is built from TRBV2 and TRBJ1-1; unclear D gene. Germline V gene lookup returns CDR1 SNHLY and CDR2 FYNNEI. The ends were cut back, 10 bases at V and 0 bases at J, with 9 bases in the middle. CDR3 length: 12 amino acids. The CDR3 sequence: CAKQKMNTEAFF. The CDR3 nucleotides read TGTGCCAAACAGAAAATGAACACTGAAGCTTTCTTT.